The 6 T cell receptor beta chains reported below all come from one sample, sequenced in a study of blood T cells in healthy people across ages. A second PCR of roughly 7 to 11 cycles used a sample-barcoded 5' primer and a J-beta primer mix. TCRdb reprocessed the 5' RACE reads via MiXCR and lists one record per CDR3 protein. Altogether some 640,000 distinct CDR3 sequences are present, around 49% being singletons, with the ten largest covering under 35%. Specimen: blood. These TCRs come from a woman aged 60-75 years in good health.

The rearrangement joins TRBV27 to TRBJ1-6; TRBD1 agrees at 9 bases. Germline V gene data show CDR1 as MNHEY and CDR2 as SMNVEV (reference sequence). The CDR3 length is 13 residues. V trimming: 11 bases; J trimming: 7 bases; junction bases outside the gene matches: 6. CDR3 amino acids: CAGTGTGNSPLHF. The CDR3 DNA sequence: TGTGCCGGCACCGGGACAGGGAATTCACCCCTCCACTTT.

V and J are TRBV5-1 and TRBJ2-3; the D gene is possibly TRBD2 (5 bases). This CDR3 contains 14 residues. V lost 4 bases, J lost 4 bases, and 13 bases lay in between. CDR1 SGHRS and CDR2 YFSETQ come from the germline V gene. For the CDR3, the DNA is TGCGCCAGCAGCACAGCGGAGAACGCAGATACGCAGTATTTT. Its protein is CASSTAENADTQYF.

The J gene is TRBJ2-5, the V gene TRBV2, with 7 nucleotides matching TRBD2. This CDR3 is 15 amino acids long. Germline trimming cut 4 bases from V and 4 bases from J; bases unmatched to any gene: 9. Germline V lookup: CDR1 SNHLY, CDR2 FYNNEI. CDR3 nucleotide sequence: TGTGCCAGCAGTGGTGCTATCACGGGGGGAGAGACCCAGTACTTC. It codes for CASSGAITGGETQYF.

This clonotype came up a few times. The rearrangement links TRBV9 to TRBJ2-1; TRBD2 matches at 11 bases. The V gene end was trimmed by 0 bases and the J gene end by 8 bases; junction bases not matched to a gene: 4. The CDR3 contains 15 residues. CDR1 SGDLS and CDR2 YYNGEE come from the germline V gene. In DNA form, the CDR3 reads TGTGCCAGCAGCGTAGGGCTAGCGGGAGGCTATGAGCAGTTCTTC. Translating it yields CASSVGLAGGYEQFF.

V gene TRBV6-5 combines with J gene TRBJ1-4; 7 bases fit TRBD1. This CDR3 contains 15 residues. CDR1 and CDR2 (germline): MNHEY, SVGAGI. The V and J ends lost 6 bases and 8 bases, in that order; junction bases with no gene match: 12. The CDR3, as DNA: TGTGCCAGCAGCCCCTTCGACAGGGTAACCGAAAAACTGTTTTTT. Encoded protein: CASSPFDRVTEKLFF.

This chain links TRBV7-2 with TRBJ2-5; TRBD2 agrees at 16 bases. TRBJ2-7 explains the end of the DNA better; the J call may be wrong. Germline V lookup: CDR1 SGHTA, CDR2 FQGNSA. This CDR3 has 15 residues. DNA of the CDR3: TGTGCCAGCAGCGTGGGACTAGCGGGAGGGCTCGAGCAGTACTTC. As protein: CASSVGLAGGLEQYF.